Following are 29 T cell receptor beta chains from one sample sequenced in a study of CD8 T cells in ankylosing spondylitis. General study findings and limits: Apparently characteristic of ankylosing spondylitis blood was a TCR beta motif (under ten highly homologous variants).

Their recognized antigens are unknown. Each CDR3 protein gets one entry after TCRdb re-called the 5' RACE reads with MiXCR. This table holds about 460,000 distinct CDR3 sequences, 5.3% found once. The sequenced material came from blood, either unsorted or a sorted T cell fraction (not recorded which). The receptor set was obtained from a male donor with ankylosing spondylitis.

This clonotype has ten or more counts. The CDR3 protein is CASRNRYLTDTQYF. The DNA of the CDR3 is TGTGCCAGCAGGAACAGGTATCTCACAGATACGCAGTATTTT. The chain is built from TRBV27 and TRBJ2-3, with TRBD1 as a possible D gene (5 bases). Per the germline V gene, CDR1 is MNHEY and CDR2 is SMNVEV (reference sequence). V was trimmed by 6 bases and J by 2 bases, leaving 12 bases between them. The CDR3 totals 14 residues.

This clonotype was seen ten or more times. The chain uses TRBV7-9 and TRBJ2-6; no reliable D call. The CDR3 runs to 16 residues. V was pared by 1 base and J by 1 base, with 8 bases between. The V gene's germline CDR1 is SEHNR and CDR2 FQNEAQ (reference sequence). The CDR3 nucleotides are TGTGCCAGCAGCTTAGTCGCATCATCTGGGGCCAACGTCCTGACTTTC. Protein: CASSLVASSGANVLTF.

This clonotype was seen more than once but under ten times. CDR3 protein: CASAPGGGLAGVYTGELFF. The CDR3 DNA is TGTGCCAGCGCTCCGGGAGGGGGACTAGCGGGAGTATACACCGGGGAGCTGTTTTTT. The chain uses TRBV6-2 or TRBV6-3 and TRBJ2-2; 14 bases are shared with TRBD2. The V gene end was trimmed by 8 bases and the J gene end by 3 bases; junction bases not matched to a gene: 14. There are 19 residues in the CDR3. From germline, CDR1 is MNHEY and CDR2 SVGEGT.

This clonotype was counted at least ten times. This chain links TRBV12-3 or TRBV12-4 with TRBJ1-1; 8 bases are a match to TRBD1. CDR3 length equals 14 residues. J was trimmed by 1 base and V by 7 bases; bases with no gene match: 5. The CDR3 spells CASKDQGANTEAFF. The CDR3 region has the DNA TGTGCCAGCAAAGATCAGGGGGCGAACACTGAAGCTTTCTTT.

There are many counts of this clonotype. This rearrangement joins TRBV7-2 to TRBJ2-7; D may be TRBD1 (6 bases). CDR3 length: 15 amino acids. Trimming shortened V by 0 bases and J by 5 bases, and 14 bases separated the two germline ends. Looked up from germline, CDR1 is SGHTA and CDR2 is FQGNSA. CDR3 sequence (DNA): TGTGCCAGCAGCTTAGCGGTGGCAGGGGTAGACGAGCAGTACTTC. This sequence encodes CASSLAVAGVDEQYF.

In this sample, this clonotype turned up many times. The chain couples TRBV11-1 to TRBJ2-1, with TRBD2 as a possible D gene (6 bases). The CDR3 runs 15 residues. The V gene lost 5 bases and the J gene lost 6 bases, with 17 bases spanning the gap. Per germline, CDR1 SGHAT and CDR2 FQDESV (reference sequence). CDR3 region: CASSDVRGSGNEQFF. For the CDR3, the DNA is TGTGCCAGCAGCGACGTTCGGGGGTCAGGCAATGAGCAGTTCTTC.

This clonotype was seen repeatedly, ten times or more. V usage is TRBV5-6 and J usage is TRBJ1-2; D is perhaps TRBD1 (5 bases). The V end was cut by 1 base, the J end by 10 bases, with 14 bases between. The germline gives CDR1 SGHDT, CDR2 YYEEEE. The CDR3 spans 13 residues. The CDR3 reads CASSLILTAPYTF. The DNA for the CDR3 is TGTGCCAGCAGCTTGATCTTGACAGCTCCCTACACCTTC.

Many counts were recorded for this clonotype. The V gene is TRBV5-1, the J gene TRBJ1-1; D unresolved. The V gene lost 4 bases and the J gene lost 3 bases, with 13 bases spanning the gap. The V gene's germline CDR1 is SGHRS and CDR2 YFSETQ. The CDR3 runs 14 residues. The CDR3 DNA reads TGCGCCAGCAGCACCCTAGGTGTGGACACTGAAGCTTTCTTT. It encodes CASSTLGVDTEAFF.

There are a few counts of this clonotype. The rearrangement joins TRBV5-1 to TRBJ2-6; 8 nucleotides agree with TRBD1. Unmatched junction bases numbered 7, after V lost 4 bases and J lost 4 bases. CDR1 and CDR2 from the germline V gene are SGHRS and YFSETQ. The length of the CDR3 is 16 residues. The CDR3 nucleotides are TGCGCCAGCAGCCGACAGGGGATGGCCGGGGCCAACGTCCTGACTTTC. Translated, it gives CASSRQGMAGANVLTF. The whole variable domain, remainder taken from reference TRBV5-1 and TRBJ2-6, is KAGVTQTPRYLIKTRGQQVTLSCSPISGHRSVSWYQQTPGQGLQFLFEYFSETQRNKGNFPGRFSGRQFSNSRSEMNVSTLELGDSALYLCASSRQGMAGANVLTFGAGSRLTVL.

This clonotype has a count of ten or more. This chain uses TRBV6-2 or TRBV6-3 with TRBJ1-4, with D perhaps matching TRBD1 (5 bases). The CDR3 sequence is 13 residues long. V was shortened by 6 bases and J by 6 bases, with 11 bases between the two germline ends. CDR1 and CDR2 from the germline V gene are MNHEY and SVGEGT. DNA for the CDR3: TGTGCCAGCAGAGACCGGGACCATGAAAAACTGTTTTTT. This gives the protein CASRDRDHEKLFF.

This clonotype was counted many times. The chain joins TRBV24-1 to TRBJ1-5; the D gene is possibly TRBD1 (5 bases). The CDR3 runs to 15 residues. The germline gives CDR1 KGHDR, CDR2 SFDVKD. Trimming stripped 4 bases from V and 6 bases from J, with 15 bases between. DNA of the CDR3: TGTGCCACCAGTGACAGCGGACAAGGCGTTCAGCCCCAGCATTTT. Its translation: CATSDSGQGVQPQHF.

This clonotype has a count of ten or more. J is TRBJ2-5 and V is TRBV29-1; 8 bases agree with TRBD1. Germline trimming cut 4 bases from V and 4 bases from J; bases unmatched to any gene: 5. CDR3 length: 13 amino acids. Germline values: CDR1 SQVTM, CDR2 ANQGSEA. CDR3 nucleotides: TGCAGCGTTGGCAGGGGGCAGGGAGAGACCCAGTACTTC. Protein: CSVGRGQGETQYF.

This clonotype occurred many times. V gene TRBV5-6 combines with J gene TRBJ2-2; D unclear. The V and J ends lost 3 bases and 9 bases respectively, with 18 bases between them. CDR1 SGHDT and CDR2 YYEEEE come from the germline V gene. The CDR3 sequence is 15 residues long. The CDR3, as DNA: TGTGCCAGCAGCTCGTCCCCGGATGTAAGCCGGGAGCTGTTTTTT. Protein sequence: CASSSSPDVSRELFF.

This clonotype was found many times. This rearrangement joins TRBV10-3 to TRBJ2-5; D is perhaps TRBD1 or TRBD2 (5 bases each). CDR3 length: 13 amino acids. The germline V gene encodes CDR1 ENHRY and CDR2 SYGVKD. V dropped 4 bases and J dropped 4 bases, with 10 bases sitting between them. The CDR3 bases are TGTGCCATCAGTGCCGGGACGCGAGAGACCCAGTACTTC. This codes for CAISAGTRETQYF.

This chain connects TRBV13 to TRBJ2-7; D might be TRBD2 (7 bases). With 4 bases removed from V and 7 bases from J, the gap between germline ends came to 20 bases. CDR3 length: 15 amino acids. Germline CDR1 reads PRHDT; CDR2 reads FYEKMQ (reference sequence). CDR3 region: CASSWRRGRAREQYF. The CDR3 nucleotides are TGTGCCAGCAGCTGGCGTAGGGGGAGGGCCCGAGAGCAGTACTTC. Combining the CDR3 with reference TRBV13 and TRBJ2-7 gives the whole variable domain AAGVIQSPRHLIKEKRETATLKCYPIPRHDTVYWYQQGPGQDPQFLISFYEKMQSDKGSIPDRFSAQQFSDYHSELNMSSLELGDSALYFCASSWRRGRAREQYFGPGTRLTVT.

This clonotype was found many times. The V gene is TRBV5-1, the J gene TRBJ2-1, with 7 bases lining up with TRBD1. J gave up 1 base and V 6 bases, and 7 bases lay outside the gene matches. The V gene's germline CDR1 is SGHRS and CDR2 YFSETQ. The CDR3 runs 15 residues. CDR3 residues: CASKRQGQSYNEQFF. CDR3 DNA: TGCGCCAGCAAAAGACAGGGACAATCCTACAATGAGCAGTTCTTC.

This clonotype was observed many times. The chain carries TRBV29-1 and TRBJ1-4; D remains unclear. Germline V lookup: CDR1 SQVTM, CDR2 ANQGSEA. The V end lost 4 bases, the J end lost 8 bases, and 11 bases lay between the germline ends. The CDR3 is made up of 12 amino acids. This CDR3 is CSVGRVGEKLFF. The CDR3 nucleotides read TGCAGCGTTGGTAGGGTGGGCGAAAAACTGTTTTTT.

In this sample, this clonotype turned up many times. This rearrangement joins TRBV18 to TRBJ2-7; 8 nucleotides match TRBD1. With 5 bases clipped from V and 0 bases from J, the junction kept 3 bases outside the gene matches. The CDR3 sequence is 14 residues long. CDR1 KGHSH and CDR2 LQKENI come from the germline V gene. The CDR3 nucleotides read TGTGCCAGCTCAGAGGGACAGGCCTCCTACGAGCAGTACTTC. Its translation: CASSEGQASYEQYF.

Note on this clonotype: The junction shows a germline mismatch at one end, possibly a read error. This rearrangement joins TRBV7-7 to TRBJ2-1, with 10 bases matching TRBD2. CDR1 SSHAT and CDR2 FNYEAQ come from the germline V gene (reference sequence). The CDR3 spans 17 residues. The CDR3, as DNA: TGTGCTAGCAGCCCAATCTCGACTAGCGGGTCCTACAATGAGCAGTTCTTC. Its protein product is CASSPISTSGSYNEQFF.

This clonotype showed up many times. CDR3 in amino acids: CSPDKREGPNEQFF. CDR3 nucleotides: TGCAGTCCAGACAAGCGGGAGGGCCCAAATGAGCAGTTCTTC. The rearrangement uses TRBV20-1 and TRBJ2-1; 10 bases agree with TRBD2. Germline trimming cut 8 bases from V and 7 bases from J; bases unmatched to any gene: 11. The CDR3 totals 14 residues. CDR1 DFQATT and CDR2 SNEGSKA come from the germline V gene (reference sequence).

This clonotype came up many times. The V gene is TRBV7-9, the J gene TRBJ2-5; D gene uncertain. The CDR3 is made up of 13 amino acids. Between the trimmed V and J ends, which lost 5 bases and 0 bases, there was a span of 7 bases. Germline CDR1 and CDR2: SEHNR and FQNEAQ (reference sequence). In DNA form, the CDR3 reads TGTGCCAGCAGCGCAGCGTACCAAGAGACCCAGTACTTC. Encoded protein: CASSAAYQETQYF.

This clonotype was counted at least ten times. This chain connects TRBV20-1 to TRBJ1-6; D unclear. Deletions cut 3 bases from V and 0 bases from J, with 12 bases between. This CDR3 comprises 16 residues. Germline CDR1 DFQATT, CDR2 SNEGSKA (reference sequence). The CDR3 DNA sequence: TGCAGTGCTAGTCGGGCGAGGGCCTCCTATAATTCACCCCTCCACTTT. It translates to CSASRARASYNSPLHF.

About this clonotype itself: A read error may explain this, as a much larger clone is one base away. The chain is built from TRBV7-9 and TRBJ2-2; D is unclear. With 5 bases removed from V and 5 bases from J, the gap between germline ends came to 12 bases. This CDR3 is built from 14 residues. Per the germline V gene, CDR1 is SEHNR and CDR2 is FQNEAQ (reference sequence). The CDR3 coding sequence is TGTGCCAGCAGCCGGCAGATGGGAACCGGGGAGCTGTTTTTT. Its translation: CASSRQMGTGELFF. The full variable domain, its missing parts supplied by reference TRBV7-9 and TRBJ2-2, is DTGVSQNPRHKITKRGQNVTFRCDPISEHNRLYWYRQTLGQGPEFLTYFQNEAQLEKSRLLSDRFSAERPKGSFSTLEIQRTEQGDSAMYLCASSRQMGTGELFFGEGSRLTVL.

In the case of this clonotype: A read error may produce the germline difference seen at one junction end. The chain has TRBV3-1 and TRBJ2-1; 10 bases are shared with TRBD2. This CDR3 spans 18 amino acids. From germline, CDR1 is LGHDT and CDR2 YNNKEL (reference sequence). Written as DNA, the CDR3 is TGTGCCAGCACCCAAGACCTAGCGGGGGCCAACTCCTACAATGAGCAGTTCTTC. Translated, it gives CASTQDLAGANSYNEQFF.

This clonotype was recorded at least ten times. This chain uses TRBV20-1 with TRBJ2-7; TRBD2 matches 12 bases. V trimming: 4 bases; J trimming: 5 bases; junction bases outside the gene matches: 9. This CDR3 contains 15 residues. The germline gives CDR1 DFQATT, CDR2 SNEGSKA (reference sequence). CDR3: CSATTSGGAWNEQYF. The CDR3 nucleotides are TGCAGTGCTACGACTAGCGGGGGTGCTTGGAACGAGCAGTACTTC.

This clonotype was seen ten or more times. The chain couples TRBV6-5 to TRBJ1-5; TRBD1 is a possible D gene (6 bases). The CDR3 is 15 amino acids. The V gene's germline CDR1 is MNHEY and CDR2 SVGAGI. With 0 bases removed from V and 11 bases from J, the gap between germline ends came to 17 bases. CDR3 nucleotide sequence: TGTGCCAGCAGTTACTCTGAACAGGGCGCCGGGGCCCAGCATTTT. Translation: CASSYSEQGAGAQHF.

The CDR3 spells CASSQDAPWGGHTDTQYF. CDR3 in DNA: TGCGCCAGCAGCCAAGATGCACCTTGGGGAGGGCACACAGATACGCAGTATTTT. The J gene is TRBJ2-3, the V gene TRBV4-3; TRBD2 matches at 7 bases. The V gene end was trimmed by 0 bases and the J gene end by 2 bases; junction bases not matched to a gene: 11. This CDR3 is built from 18 residues. Germline CDR1 and CDR2: LGHNA and YSLEER.

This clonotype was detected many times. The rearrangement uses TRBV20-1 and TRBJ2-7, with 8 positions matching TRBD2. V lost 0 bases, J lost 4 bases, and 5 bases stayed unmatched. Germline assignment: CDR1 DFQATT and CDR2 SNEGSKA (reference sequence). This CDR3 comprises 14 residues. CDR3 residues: CSARDFKREYEQYF. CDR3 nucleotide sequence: TGCAGTGCTAGAGATTTTAAGCGGGAGTACGAGCAGTACTTC.

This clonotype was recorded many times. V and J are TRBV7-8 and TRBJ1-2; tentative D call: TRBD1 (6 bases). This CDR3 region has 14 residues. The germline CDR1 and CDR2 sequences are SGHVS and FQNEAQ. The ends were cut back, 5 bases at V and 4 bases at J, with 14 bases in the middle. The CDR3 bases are TGTGCCAGCAGCCACGCACAGGGTGGCTATGGCTACACCTTC. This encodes CASSHAQGGYGYTF. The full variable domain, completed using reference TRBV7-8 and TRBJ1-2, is GAGVSQSPRYKVAKRGQDVALRCDPISGHVSLFWYQQALGQGPEFLTYFQNEAQLDKSGLPSDRFFAERPEGSVSTLKIQRTQQEDSAVYLCASSHAQGGYGYTFGSGTRLTVV.